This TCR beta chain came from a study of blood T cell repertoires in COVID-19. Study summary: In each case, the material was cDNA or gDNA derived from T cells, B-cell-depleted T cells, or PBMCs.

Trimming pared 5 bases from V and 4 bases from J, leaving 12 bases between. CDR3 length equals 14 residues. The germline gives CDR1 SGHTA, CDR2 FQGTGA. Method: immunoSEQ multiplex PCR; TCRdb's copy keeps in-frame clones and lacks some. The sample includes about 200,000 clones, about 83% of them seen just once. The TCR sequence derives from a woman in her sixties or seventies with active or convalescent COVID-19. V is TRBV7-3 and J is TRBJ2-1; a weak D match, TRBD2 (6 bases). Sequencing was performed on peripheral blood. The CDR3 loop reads CASSPRDGYNEQFF. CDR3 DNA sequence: TGTGCCAGCAGCCCGCGGGACGGATACAATGAGCAGTTCTTC.